Below, 28 T cell receptor beta chains from the same sample are listed, as sequenced in a study of shared clonotypes between healthy human individuals. The naive CD8 population came from CD45RO-negative cells selected for CCR7, without terminally differentiated effector memory CD45RA+ cells. Measured with immunoSEQ multiplex PCR; TCRdb has only the in-frame clones, and not every one. The sample lists some 2 million clones, approximately 94% occurring once. The sequenced material came from naive CD8+ T cells sorted from blood. Source of these receptors: a man between 18 and 35 years old in good health.

This chain links TRBV7-8 with TRBJ2-1; 9 nucleotides line up with TRBD2. Looked up from germline, CDR1 is SGHVS and CDR2 is FQNEAQ. The ends lost 5 bases at V and 7 bases at J; junction bases unmatched: 12. The CDR3 is made up of 16 amino acids. As DNA, the CDR3 is TGTGCCAGCAGCCCCAAAAGAGTAGCGGGAGAAAATGAGCAGTTCTTC. It encodes CASSPKRVAGENEQFF.

The chain joins TRBV28 to TRBJ1-5; the D is unclear. This CDR3 is 13 amino acids long. The ends were cut back, 7 bases at V and 0 bases at J, with 7 bases in the middle. From germline, CDR1 is MDHEN and CDR2 SYDVKM. The CDR3 reads CASMSDSNQPQHF. In nucleotides, the CDR3 is TGTGCCAGCATGTCGGATAGCAATCAGCCCCAGCATTTT.

The chain carries TRBV27 and TRBJ1-1; TRBD1 aligns across 8 bases. After removal of 5 bases from V and 5 bases from J, the junction contained 4 bases not matched to a gene. CDR3 length equals 13 residues. From germline, CDR1 is MNHEY and CDR2 SMNVEV (reference sequence). CDR3 in amino acids: CASSQTGETEAFF. The CDR3 bases are TGTGCCAGCAGTCAGACAGGGGAGACTGAAGCTTTCTTT.

V usage is TRBV11-2 and J usage is TRBJ1-1; unclear D gene. Germline CDR1 reads SGHAT; CDR2 reads FQNNGV. Trimming took 5 bases from V and 1 from J, leaving 8 bases between them. The CDR3 has 13 residues. CDR3 region: CASSLGKNTEAFF. For the CDR3, the DNA is TGTGCCAGCAGCCTGGGGAAGAACACTGAAGCTTTCTTT. Variable domain in full (rest from reference TRBV11-2 and TRBJ1-1): EAGVAQSPRYKIIEKRQSVAFWCNPISGHATLYWYQQILGQGPKLLIQFQNNGVVDDSQLPKDRFSAERLKGVDSTLKIQPAKLEDSAVYLCASSLGKNTEAFFGQGTRLTVV.

The chain couples TRBV10-2 to TRBJ1-2, with D maybe TRBD1 (5 bases). Trimming stripped 3 bases from V and 2 bases from J, with 13 bases between. The CDR3 is 15 amino acids. Germline-derived CDR1 and CDR2 are WSHSY and SAAADI. CDR3 loop: CASSDVPWDNYGYTF. As DNA, the CDR3 is TGCGCCAGCAGTGATGTACCGTGGGACAACTATGGCTACACCTTC.

This chain uses TRBV6-5 with TRBJ2-2, with D possibly being TRBD2 (7 bases). V was clipped by 1 base and J by 4 bases, with 10 bases between them. This CDR3 region has 15 residues. In germline, CDR1 is MNHEY, CDR2 SVGAGI. CDR3 amino acids: CASSYWGGSTGELFF. CDR3 DNA: TGTGCCAGCAGTTACTGGGGGGGCTCCACCGGGGAGCTGTTTTTT.

On this clone itself: Other DNA sequences in this sample translate to the same CDR3. J is TRBJ2-5 and V is TRBV5-4; the D is unclear. The V end lost 4 bases, the J end lost 1 base, and 5 bases lay between the germline ends. CDR3 length: 12 amino acids. Germline V gives CDR1 SGHNT, CDR2 YYREEE (reference sequence). CDR3 DNA sequence: TGTGCCAGCAGCCTGGCCCAAGAGACCCAGTACTTC. It translates to CASSLAQETQYF.

This chain connects TRBV18 to TRBJ2-7; D is uncertain. Trimming removed 6 bases from V and 3 bases from J, with 15 bases in between. CDR3 size: 14 residues. The germline gives CDR1 KGHSH, CDR2 LQKENI. CDR3 in DNA: TGTGCCAGCTCCCCATCCCGATTAGACTACGAGCAGTACTTC. Translation: CASSPSRLDYEQYF.

The chain's CDR3 is CASSSQGVTEAFF. The CDR3 DNA sequence: TGTGCCAGCAGTTCACAGGGTGTCACTGAAGCTTTCTTT. The chain carries TRBV7-9 and TRBJ1-1; D may be TRBD1 (6 bases). V lost 6 bases and J 4 bases, leaving 12 bases between the germline ends. The CDR3 totals 13 residues. Germline V lookup: CDR1 SEHNR, CDR2 FQNEAQ (reference sequence).

V gene TRBV27 combines with J gene TRBJ1-2, with D possibly TRBD1 on 6 matching bases. The CDR3 covers 15 residues. Per germline, CDR1 MNHEY and CDR2 SMNVEV (reference sequence). Deletions cut 6 bases from V and 4 bases from J, with 18 bases between. The CDR3 DNA reads TGTGCCAGCAGCCCCGGACAGTTTCTCCCCTATGGCTACACCTTC. Encoded protein: CASSPGQFLPYGYTF.

Concerning this clone: This CDR3 is also generated by other DNA sequences in the sample. The J gene is TRBJ2-7, the V gene TRBV30; 7 nucleotides align to TRBD1. After removal of 0 bases from V and 1 base from J, the junction contained 0 bases not matched to a gene. This CDR3 is built from 13 residues. In germline, CDR1 is GTSNPN, CDR2 SVGIG (reference sequence). In DNA, the CDR3 is TGTGCCTGGAGTGTGGGACAGTCCTACGAGCAGTACTTC. Its translation: CAWSVGQSYEQYF.

The rearrangement uses TRBV6-5 and TRBJ2-1; D gene unclear. Trimming took off 5 bases at V and 9 bases at J, with 17 bases between the two ends. The CDR3 totals 14 residues. Germline assignment: CDR1 MNHEY and CDR2 SVGAGI. The CDR3 sequence is CASSLLSSYSEQFF. For the CDR3, the DNA is TGTGCCAGCAGTCTCCTCAGCTCGTATAGTGAGCAGTTCTTC.

V usage is TRBV11-2 and J usage is TRBJ2-7; D ambiguous. Germline V CDR1 and CDR2: SGHAT, FQNNGV. V lost 5 bases, J lost 6 bases, and 20 bases lay in between. CDR3 size: 15 residues. The CDR3 sequence is CASSTSAKSSTEQYF. The CDR3 nucleotides read TGTGCCAGCAGCACCTCGGCTAAAAGCTCTACCGAGCAGTACTTC.

This clone has just one count. V is TRBV5-6 and J is TRBJ2-3; D is possibly TRBD1 or TRBD2 (5 bases each). The V end lost 0 bases, the J end lost 6 bases, and 14 bases lay between the germline ends. The length of the CDR3 is 15 residues. Germline CDR1 SGHDT, CDR2 YYEEEE. The CDR3 sequence is CASSLGGNGVDTQYF. CDR3 nucleotides: TGTGCCAGCAGCTTGGGGGGGAACGGAGTGGATACGCAGTATTTT.

The chain recombines TRBV5-1 with TRBJ1-1, with D unclear. Germline assignment: CDR1 SGHRS and CDR2 YFSETQ. V lost 4 bases and J lost 7, with 14 bases in between. The CDR3 runs 13 residues. This CDR3 is CASSPYNTIEAFF. The CDR3 DNA follows: TGCGCCAGCAGCCCTTATAACACAATTGAAGCTTTCTTT.

This clone was recorded a few times. This sequence joins TRBV30 and TRBJ1-4; TRBD1 agrees at 7 bases. CDR1 GTSNPN and CDR2 SVGIG come from the germline V gene (reference sequence). V was pared by 3 bases and J by 5 bases, with 9 bases of the junction left unmatched. The CDR3 runs to 15 residues. The CDR3 bases are TGTGCCTGGAGGACCCGGGGACAGTACAATGAAAAACTGTTTTTT. The encoded protein is CAWRTRGQYNEKLFF.

J is TRBJ2-7 and V is TRBV9; the D call may be TRBD1 or TRBD2 (5 bases each). The CDR3 is made up of 16 amino acids. V was cut by 0 bases and J by 0 bases, with 13 bases left in between. Germline loops: CDR1 SGDLS, CDR2 YYNGEE. The CDR3 reads CASSVAMTGPSYEQYF. Written as DNA, the CDR3 is TGTGCCAGCAGCGTAGCTATGACGGGACCCTCCTACGAGCAGTACTTC.

This chain connects TRBV25-1 to TRBJ2-7; D ambiguous. Germline V gene lookup returns CDR1 MGHDK and CDR2 SYGVNS. V dropped 7 bases and J dropped 2 bases, with 12 bases sitting between them. The CDR3 sequence is 13 residues long. The CDR3: CASTWTDTYEQYF. The CDR3 DNA reads TGTGCCAGCACCTGGACGGATACCTACGAGCAGTACTTC.

The chain combines TRBV21-1 with TRBJ2-1; TRBD2 is the table's D call, not checked against the DNA. TRBV21-1 is deemed a pseudogene. The CDR3 loop spans 17 amino acids. In nucleotides, the CDR3 is TGTGCCAGCTTACTTGGGTTAGGCGGGGGCGCAAGGAATGAGCAGTTCTTC. Residues: CASLLGLGGGARNEQFF.

CDR3 DNA sequence: TGCGCCAGCAGCCAAGATCGGGAGGGGATGAACACTGAAGCTTTCTTT. This sequence encodes CASSQDREGMNTEAFF. This sequence joins TRBV4-3 and TRBJ1-1; the D gene is possibly TRBD1 (5 bases). This CDR3 comprises 16 residues. The V end lost 0 bases, the J end lost 0 bases, and 11 bases lay between the germline ends. Germline V gene data show CDR1 as LGHNA and CDR2 as YSLEER.

With regard to this clone: The sample carries other DNA sequences with the same CDR3. The chain is built from TRBV5-1 and TRBJ2-5; 8 bases fit TRBD1. The germline V gene has CDR1 SGHRS and CDR2 YFSETQ. CDR3 length: 13 residues. J lost 4 bases, V lost 4 bases, and 3 bases had no gene match. CDR3 region: CASSTGTGETQYF. CDR3 nucleotides: TGCGCCAGCAGCACAGGGACAGGAGAGACCCAGTACTTC.

The V and J genes are TRBV19 and TRBJ2-7; TRBD1 is a possible D gene (6 bases). This CDR3 comprises 15 residues. Trimming removed 6 bases at V and 2 bases at J, with 17 bases between. Germline CDR1 and CDR2: LNHDA and SQIVND (reference sequence). CDR3 loop: CASRPAAGETYEQYF. CDR3 coding DNA: TGTGCCAGTAGGCCGGCGGCAGGGGAGACCTACGAGCAGTACTTC. Variable domain in full (rest from reference TRBV19 and TRBJ2-7): DGGITQSPKYLFRKEGQNVTLSCEQNLNHDAMYWYRQDPGQGLRLIYYSQIVNDFQKGDIAEGYSVSREKKESFPLTVTSAQKNPTAFYLCASRPAAGETYEQYFGPGTRLTVT.

The chain recombines TRBV7-9 with TRBJ2-5; 12 bases align to TRBD2. Unmatched junction bases numbered 4, after V lost 10 bases and J lost 4 bases. Germline V gene sequence: CDR1 SEHNR, CDR2 FQNEAQ (reference sequence). CDR3 length: 13 amino acids. CDR3 sequence reads: CATGLAGIETQYF. CDR3 DNA: TGTGCCACCGGACTAGCGGGGATAGAGACCCAGTACTTC.

The chain carries TRBV7-9 and TRBJ2-7; TRBD1 agrees at 9 bases. CDR1 and CDR2 (germline): SEHNR, FQNEAQ (reference sequence). J lost 7 bases, V lost 7 bases, and 14 bases had no gene match. The CDR3 contains 15 residues. The CDR3 coding sequence is TGTGCCAGCAACATTCCGGGACAGGGATTAGTAGAGCAGTACTTC. Its translation is CASNIPGQGLVEQYF. The entire variable domain, with the rest obtained from reference TRBV7-9 and TRBJ2-7, is as follows: DTGVSQNPRHKITKRGQNVTFRCDPISEHNRLYWYRQTLGQGPEFLTYFQNEAQLEKSRLLSDRFSAERPKGSFSTLEIQRTEQGDSAMYLCASNIPGQGLVEQYFGPGTRLTVT.

The chain joins TRBV25-1 to TRBJ1-2; 7 bases map to TRBD1. V lost 8 bases to trimming and J lost 8 bases; unmatched junction nucleotides: 8. The CDR3 spans 12 residues. Germline CDR1 reads MGHDK; CDR2 reads SYGVNS. The CDR3 DNA reads as TGTGCCAGCTCCGAACAGGGGAGCGGCTACACCTTC. As protein: CASSEQGSGYTF.

The gene calls are TRBV9 and TRBJ1-2; TRBD1 is a possible D gene (5 bases). Germline V lookup: CDR1 SGDLS, CDR2 YYNGEE. V was trimmed by 4 bases and J by 5 bases, leaving 15 bases between them. The CDR3 has 14 amino acids. CDR3 nucleotide sequence: TGTGCCAGCAGCTCCCAGCGGGGGTCTTATGGCTACACCTTC. This translates into CASSSQRGSYGYTF.

This chain links TRBV28 with TRBJ2-2; D is ambiguous. Trimming took 2 bases from V and 4 from J, leaving 8 bases between them. CDR1 is MDHEN and CDR2 is SYDVKM in the germline V gene. This CDR3 has 14 amino acids. Here the CDR3 reads CASSLIKSTGELFF. Written as DNA, the CDR3 is TGTGCCAGCAGTTTAATTAAAAGCACCGGGGAGCTGTTTTTT.

In its sample, this clone was seen once. The chain joins TRBV9 to TRBJ1-4; D perhaps matches TRBD1 (6 bases). CDR3 length: 14 residues. Trimming took 3 bases from V and 8 from J, leaving 14 bases between them. Germline CDR1 SGDLS, CDR2 YYNGEE. CDR3 DNA sequence: TGTGCCAGCAGCGAGGGGGGAGGCGAAGAAAAACTGTTTTTT. Its translation is CASSEGGGEEKLFF.